This T cell receptor beta chain was identified during a study of shared T cell receptors in the human thymus. Germline CDR1 and CDR2: LGHNA and YSLEER. The CDR3 spans 18 residues. The J segment lost 0 bases and the V segment lost 1 base, leaving 6 bases of the junction unmatched. Measured with immunoSEQ multiplex PCR; TCRdb has only the in-frame clones, and not every one. The sample lists roughly 700,000 clones; 88% were seen once. These data are also associated with another study on human thymus T cells. From that study: Donors consisted of healthy Finnish infants (having corrective surgery for congenital heart defects). Thymus specimens were resections from corrective heart surgery.

Sequencing was performed on thymocytes. This TCR was sampled from a boy under two years old with a congenital heart defect. The chain employs TRBV4-3 and TRBJ2-7; 13 nucleotides align to TRBD2. CDR3 coding DNA: TGCGCCAGCAGCCAAGGACCCCGACTAGCGGGAGGCTCCTACGAGCAGTACTTC. Translation gives CASSQGPRLAGGSYEQYF.